What follows are 24 T cell receptor beta chains derived from one specimen sequenced in a study of T cells after yellow fever vaccination. TCRdb re-derived calls from the 5' RACE reads in MiXCR, one entry per CDR3 protein. The sample shows approximately 250,000 distinct CDR3 sequences, 6% to 8% of them seen only once. The sample consisted of CD4+ T cells sorted from PBMCs, taken on the day of the yellow fever booster vaccination. These receptors all stem from a man aged 30 to 45 who received the YFV17D yellow fever vaccine.

This clonotype occurred a few times. V and J are TRBV5-1 and TRBJ1-2; tentatively, D is TRBD1 (6 bases). Trimming took 1 base from V and 4 from J, leaving 14 bases between them. The CDR3 spans 15 residues. Germline lookup yields CDR1 SGHRS and CDR2 YFSETQ. CDR3 in DNA: TGCGCCAGCAGCTTGCGGAAACAGGGAACCTATGGCTACACCTTC. Protein: CASSLRKQGTYGYTF.

This clonotype was observed many times. The chain has TRBV27 and TRBJ2-7; TRBD2 matches 7 bases. Germline assignment: CDR1 MNHEY and CDR2 SMNVEV (reference sequence). J lost 5 bases, V lost 3 bases, and 7 bases had no gene match. CDR3 length equals 14 residues. This chain's CDR3 is CASSFGAGPNEQYF. The CDR3 nucleotides read TGTGCCAGCAGTTTCGGAGCGGGGCCAAACGAGCAGTACTTC.

In its sample, this clonotype was seen a few times. The gene calls are TRBV7-9 and TRBJ2-5; TRBD2 might be the D (6 bases). This CDR3 spans 16 amino acids. Germline V CDR1 and CDR2: SEHNR, FQNEAQ (reference sequence). The V end lost 3 bases, the J end lost 4 bases, and 18 bases lay between the germline ends. The CDR3 DNA reads TGTGCCAGCAGCTTCCTTACATATCCCGGGAGAGAGACCCAGTACTTC. It codes for CASSFLTYPGRETQYF.

This clonotype was counted ten times or more. The chain carries TRBV4-3 and TRBJ2-2; D may be TRBD2 (5 bases). Germline V lookup: CDR1 LGHNA, CDR2 YSLEER. The ends were cut back, 0 bases at V and 1 base at J, with 12 bases in the middle. The CDR3 loop spans 17 amino acids. Here the CDR3 DNA reads TGCGCCAGCAGCCAAGATCATGTAGGAGGGAACACCGGGGAGCTGTTTTTT. Protein product: CASSQDHVGGNTGELFF.

This clonotype was counted between two and nine times. J is TRBJ1-5 and V is TRBV12-3 or TRBV12-4; D might be TRBD1 (6 bases). The CDR3 is made up of 17 amino acids. The V end lost 7 bases, the J end lost 3 bases, and 22 bases lay between the germline ends. The CDR3 reads CASTLTVLRGSNQPQHF. DNA of the CDR3: TGTGCCAGCACCCTAACAGTCCTAAGGGGGTCCAATCAGCCCCAGCATTTT.

The V and J genes are TRBV7-2 and TRBJ2-7; 8 bases are shared with TRBD1. V lost 5 bases and J lost 3; bases outside the gene matches: 6. Germline loops: CDR1 SGHTA, CDR2 FQGNSA. The CDR3 sequence is 14 residues long. CDR3 protein: CASSLQGGLYEQYF. The CDR3 DNA sequence: TGTGCCAGCAGCCTACAGGGGGGCCTCTACGAGCAGTACTTC.

This clonotype was seen repeatedly, ten times or more. The chain combines TRBV7-2 with TRBJ1-6; 10 bases fit TRBD1. Germline V gene sequence: CDR1 SGHTA, CDR2 FQGNSA. The CDR3 sequence is 16 residues long. The V and J ends lost 3 bases and 4 bases, in that order; junction bases with no gene match: 3. Here the CDR3 reads CASSFRTGGYNSPLHF. As DNA, the CDR3 is TGTGCCAGCAGCTTTCGGACAGGGGGTTATAATTCACCCCTCCACTTT. Looking up the rest from reference TRBV7-2 and TRBJ1-6 gives the full variable domain: GAGVSQSPSNKVTEKGKDVELRCDPISGHTALYWYRQSLGQGLEFLIYFQGNSAPDKSGLPSDRFSAERTGGSVSTLTIQRTQQEDSAVYLCASSFRTGGYNSPLHFGNGTRLTVT.

The J gene is TRBJ2-5, the V gene TRBV15; D unresolved. This CDR3 has 14 residues. The V gene's germline CDR1 is LNHNV and CDR2 YYDKDF (reference sequence). Trimming took 0 bases from V and 3 from J, leaving 8 bases between them. The CDR3 spells CATSRDKFKETQYF. The CDR3 DNA is TGTGCCACCAGCAGAGACAAGTTCAAAGAGACCCAGTACTTC.

The chain is built from TRBV5-1 and TRBJ1-2, with D perhaps TRBD1 (5 bases). Germline values: CDR1 SGHRS, CDR2 YFSETQ. The CDR3 consists of 14 residues. Trimming took 0 bases from V and 3 from J, leaving 9 bases between them. The CDR3 nucleotides read TGCGCCAGCAGCTTGGAGGCCAGGGACTATGGCTACACCTTC. Translation: CASSLEARDYGYTF. The full variable domain, rest sourced from reference TRBV5-1 and TRBJ1-2, is KAGVTQTPRYLIKTRGQQVTLSCSPISGHRSVSWYQQTPGQGLQFLFEYFSETQRNKGNFPGRFSGRQFSNSRSEMNVSTLELGDSALYLCASSLEARDYGYTFGSGTRLTVV.

Ten or more counts support this clonotype. A read error may produce the germline difference seen at one junction end. V and J are TRBV7-7 and TRBJ1-4, with D possibly TRBD1 on 6 matching bases. The CDR3 has 15 amino acids. Looked up from germline, CDR1 is SSHAT and CDR2 is FNYEAQ (reference sequence). The CDR3 loop reads CASSLSQGSNEKLFF. CDR3 nucleotide sequence: TGTGCTAGCAGCTTATCACAGGGATCTAATGAAAAACTGTTTTTT.

This clonotype has just a few counts. The chain uses TRBV10-3 and TRBJ2-5; the D gene is possibly TRBD2 (7 bases). The V gene lost 3 bases and the J gene lost 2 bases, with 22 bases spanning the gap. Germline V gives CDR1 ENHRY, CDR2 SYGVKD. The CDR3 runs 18 residues. The CDR3 coding sequence is TGTGCCATCAGTGAAGGGGGGAGGGCAGGGAGGTTTCAAGAGACCCAGTACTTC. Amino acids: CAISEGGRAGRFQETQYF.

In DNA form, the CDR3 reads TGTGCCAGCAGCAAATACAGGGGGGAGGCCTACGAGCAGTACTTC. As protein: CASSKYRGEAYEQYF. The rearrangement joins TRBV3-1 to TRBJ2-7; TRBD1 matches 8 bases. This CDR3 region has 15 residues. J gave up 2 bases and V 5 bases, and 8 bases lay outside the gene matches. Germline V gene data show CDR1 as LGHDT and CDR2 as YNNKEL (reference sequence).

This clonotype was counted only a few times. This sequence joins TRBV25-1 and TRBJ2-7, with 9 bases aligning to TRBD1. This CDR3 contains 13 residues. V lost 7 bases and J lost 3; bases outside the gene matches: 4. Germline lookup yields CDR1 MGHDK and CDR2 SYGVNS. CDR3: CASKGQGLYEQYF. The DNA for the CDR3 is TGTGCCAGCAAGGGACAGGGTCTCTACGAGCAGTACTTC.

This clonotype was recorded at least ten times. V gene TRBV11-2 combines with J gene TRBJ2-7, with a possible D match to TRBD1 (6 bases). The V end was cut by 3 bases, the J end by 3 bases, with 12 bases between. The V gene's germline CDR1 is SGHAT and CDR2 FQNNGV. CDR3 length: 14 residues. DNA of the CDR3: TGTGCCAGCAGCTTCCGGACAGAGAACTACGAGCAGTACTTC. Translating it yields CASSFRTENYEQYF.

This clonotype was seen more than once but under ten times. The gene calls are TRBV7-2 and TRBJ2-4; weak D call: TRBD1 (6 bases). CDR3 length: 15 amino acids. From germline, CDR1 is SGHTA and CDR2 FQGNSA. Trimming stripped 5 bases from V and 0 bases from J, with 11 bases between. CDR3 nucleotides: TGTGCCAGCAGCCCCCGACAGGTAGCCAAAAACATTCAGTACTTC. Residues: CASSPRQVAKNIQYF.

The rearrangement uses TRBV27 and TRBJ2-7; D is undetermined. CDR3 length: 14 residues. V was trimmed by 10 bases and J by 1 base, leaving 17 bases between them. CDR1 and CDR2 from the germline V gene are MNHEY and SMNVEV (reference sequence). CDR3 in amino acids: CATHNEDRSYEQYF. CDR3 in DNA: TGTGCCACCCACAACGAGGACCGATCCTACGAGCAGTACTTC.

The CDR3 sequence: CSAPQEGSTDTQYF. In DNA, the CDR3 is TGCAGTGCCCCCCAAGAGGGGAGCACAGATACGCAGTATTTT. The chain employs TRBV20-1 and TRBJ2-3; D is tentatively TRBD1 or TRBD2 (5 bases each). There are 14 residues in the CDR3. Germline loops: CDR1 DFQATT, CDR2 SNEGSKA (reference sequence). V lost 6 bases, J lost 0 bases, and 13 bases lay in between.

At least ten counts were recorded for this clonotype. This chain links TRBV7-9 with TRBJ2-3; D perhaps matches TRBD2 (6 bases). Per the germline V gene, CDR1 is SEHNR and CDR2 is FQNEAQ (reference sequence). The CDR3 length is 12 residues. The ends were cut back, 6 bases at V and 6 bases at J, with 10 bases in the middle. CDR3 sequence reads: CASRREADTQYF. The CDR3 DNA reads as TGTGCCAGCAGGAGGGAGGCCGATACGCAGTATTTT.

This clonotype showed up many times. The CDR3 here is CSARDTAGGLGELFF. Written as DNA, the CDR3 is TGCAGTGCTAGAGATACGGCGGGAGGTCTCGGGGAGCTGTTTTTT. The chain is built from TRBV20-1 and TRBJ2-2; 8 positions match TRBD2. The CDR3 consists of 15 residues. The germline V gene encodes CDR1 DFQATT and CDR2 SNEGSKA (reference sequence). V dropped 0 bases and J dropped 7; count of bases not matched to a gene: 7.

This clonotype has more than one count but fewer than ten. This chain connects TRBV7-2 to TRBJ2-1, with 9 positions matching TRBD2. The CDR3 loop spans 16 amino acids. Germline trimming cut 1 base from V and 6 bases from J; bases unmatched to any gene: 7. Germline V gives CDR1 SGHTA, CDR2 FQGNSA. The CDR3 DNA reads as TGTGCCAGCAGCTTAGTAGGTGGCGGGAGGGCCAATGAGCAGTTCTTC. Its translation is CASSLVGGGRANEQFF. Full variable domain (remainder filled in from reference TRBV7-2 and TRBJ2-1): GAGVSQSPSNKVTEKGKDVELRCDPISGHTALYWYRQSLGQGLEFLIYFQGNSAPDKSGLPSDRFSAERTGGSVSTLTIQRTQQEDSAVYLCASSLVGGGRANEQFFGPGTRLTVL.

At least ten counts were recorded for this clonotype. This rearrangement joins TRBV5-4 to TRBJ2-3; D call uncertain. Germline loops: CDR1 SGHNT, CDR2 YYREEE (reference sequence). The CDR3 sequence is 16 residues long. V lost 0 bases to trimming and J lost 0 bases, with 11 bases between them. This CDR3 reads CASSLGSWSSTDTQYF. CDR3 DNA: TGTGCCAGCAGCTTGGGAAGTTGGTCTAGCACAGATACGCAGTATTTT. Filled out from reference TRBV5-4 and TRBJ2-3, the complete variable domain reads ETGVTQSPTHLIKTRGQQVTLRCSSQSGHNTVSWYQQALGQGPQFIFQYYREEENGRGNFPPRFSGLQFPNYSSELNVNALELDDSALYLCASSLGSWSSTDTQYFGPGTRLTVL.

Only a few counts were recorded for this clonotype. This rearrangement joins TRBV19 to TRBJ1-2; the D is unclear. The CDR3 consists of 17 residues. V shed 5 bases and J shed 0 bases, with 19 bases lying between them. Per germline, CDR1 LNHDA and CDR2 SQIVND (reference sequence). The chain's CDR3 is CASSPPMLTTANYGYTF. DNA for the CDR3: TGTGCCAGTAGTCCCCCGATGCTGACCACCGCTAACTATGGCTACACCTTC. The complete variable domain, with remaining parts taken from reference TRBV19 and TRBJ1-2, reads DGGITQSPKYLFRKEGQNVTLSCEQNLNHDAMYWYRQDPGQGLRLIYYSQIVNDFQKGDIAEGYSVSREKKESFPLTVTSAQKNPTAFYLCASSPPMLTTANYGYTFGSGTRLTVV.

The rearrangement links TRBV7-2 to TRBJ2-1; D may be TRBD1 (6 bases). The V end was cut by 5 bases, the J end by 1 base, with 12 bases between. The CDR3 runs 15 residues. The germline CDR1 and CDR2 sequences are SGHTA and FQGNSA. The DNA for the CDR3 is TGTGCCAGCAGCCACAACAGGGAATCCTACAATGAGCAGTTCTTC. Translated, it gives CASSHNRESYNEQFF.

This clonotype turned up a few times. V is TRBV14 and J is TRBJ2-5, with no clear D. Germline CDR1 and CDR2: SGHDN and FVKESK. V lost 2 bases to trimming and J lost 0 bases, with 13 bases between them. CDR3 length: 16 amino acids. CDR3: CASSQLSNKYQETQYF. For the CDR3, the DNA is TGTGCCAGCAGCCAACTAAGTAACAAGTACCAAGAGACCCAGTACTTC. The variable domain in full, with the rest retrieved from reference TRBV14 and TRBJ2-5, is EAGVTQFPSHSVIEKGQTVTLRCDPISGHDNLYWYRRVMGKEIKFLLHFVKESKQDESGMPNNRFLAERTGGTYSTLKVQPAELEDSGVYFCASSQLSNKYQETQYFGPGTRLLVL.